A single sample gave rise to the 10 T cell receptor beta chains below, sequenced in a study of T-cell reconstitution after alpha-beta-depleted transplantation in children. Unique molecular identifiers were used in preparing the TCRbeta library. One entry per CDR3 protein, called by TCRdb with MiXCR from the PCR reads. This sample has a few hundred thousand distinct CDR3 sequences; around 19% occur once, and the top ten carry over 3%. This sample comprised PBMCs from the stem cell graft donor, obtained from the stem cell graft. The receptors derive from a human donor who donated a stem cell graft to a child with acute lymphoblastic leukemia.

This clonotype was counted only a few times. V is TRBV7-9 and J is TRBJ2-3; D is perhaps TRBD2 (6 bases). Germline V gene lookup returns CDR1 SEHNR and CDR2 FQNEAQ (reference sequence). V gave up 0 bases and J gave up 5 bases, with 9 bases separating them. CDR3 length: 14 residues. The CDR3 spells CASSLAAGGDTQYF. In DNA form, the CDR3 reads TGTGCCAGCAGCTTAGCGGCCGGGGGAGATACGCAGTATTTT.

This clonotype was observed a few times. The chain has TRBV11-2 and TRBJ1-6, with TRBD1 matching 7 bases. In germline, CDR1 is SGHAT, CDR2 FQNNGV. The CDR3 runs 16 residues. The trim removed 5 bases at V and 7 bases at J, leaving 11 bases unmatched. CDR3 sequence reads: CASSGRQGTGNSPLHF. In nucleotides, the CDR3 is TGTGCCAGCAGCGGCCGACAGGGCACGGGGAATTCACCCCTCCACTTT.

This clonotype was counted between two and nine times. V gene TRBV7-9 combines with J gene TRBJ2-7, with 7 bases lining up with TRBD2. Germline lookup yields CDR1 SEHNR and CDR2 FQNEAQ (reference sequence). CDR3 length: 15 residues. V lost 4 bases to trimming and J lost 1 base; unmatched junction nucleotides: 7. The CDR3 spells CASSSLGGSSYEQYF. The DNA of the CDR3 is TGTGCCAGCAGCTCGTTGGGCGGGAGTTCCTACGAGCAGTACTTC.

This clonotype was found a few times. The chain links TRBV12-3 or TRBV12-4 to TRBJ2-2; 10 positions match TRBD1. Trimming cost V 2 bases and J 6 bases; bases outside gene matches: 12. The CDR3 consists of 18 residues. The CDR3 nucleotides are TGTGCCAGCAGTTTAAGTGACAGGGGGCGCAAAAAGGCCGGGGAGCTGTTTTTT. This sequence encodes CASSLSDRGRKKAGELFF.

V gene TRBV7-2 combines with J gene TRBJ2-1; D unresolved. The CDR3 is made up of 15 amino acids. The V and J ends lost 1 base and 2 bases respectively, with 9 bases between them. Germline V lookup: CDR1 SGHTA, CDR2 FQGNSA. For the CDR3, the DNA is TGTGCCAGCAGCTTAGAGCCCTCGCCCTACAATGAGCAGTTCTTC. Amino acid sequence: CASSLEPSPYNEQFF.

There are a few counts of this clonotype. V gene TRBV5-6 combines with J gene TRBJ2-1, with 9 bases fitting TRBD2. The length of the CDR3 is 16 residues. In germline, CDR1 is SGHDT, CDR2 YYEEEE. The V gene end was trimmed by 1 base and the J gene end by 4 bases; junction bases not matched to a gene: 6. The CDR3 sequence is CASSLLWLAGYNEQFF. CDR3 coding DNA: TGTGCCAGCAGCTTGTTGTGGCTAGCGGGGTACAATGAGCAGTTCTTC.

The chain couples TRBV20-1 to TRBJ1-2; D possibly corresponds to TRBD1 (6 bases). The CDR3 consists of 14 residues. Germline V CDR1 and CDR2: DFQATT, SNEGSKA (reference sequence). The V end was cut by 5 bases, the J end by 8 bases, with 21 bases between. The chain's CDR3 is CSASDRPLGEGYTF. The CDR3, as DNA: TGCAGTGCTTCAGACAGGCCGCTGGGGGAGGGCTACACCTTC.

The V call is TRBV27, the J call TRBJ2-7; either TRBD1 or TRBD2 may fit D (5 bases each). V was cut by 3 bases and J by 7 bases, with 13 bases left in between. The V gene's germline CDR1 is MNHEY and CDR2 SMNVEV (reference sequence). CDR3 length: 13 residues. The CDR3 DNA follows: TGTGCCAGCAGTTTGGGGCCGTCGGGAGAGCAGTACTTC. The encoded protein is CASSLGPSGEQYF.

This clonotype showed up many times. The genes are TRBV5-5 and TRBJ2-2, with 9 bases aligning to TRBD2. CDR1 SGHKS and CDR2 YYEKEE come from the germline V gene (reference sequence). The CDR3 extends over 17 amino acids. V lost 2 bases and J lost 8; bases outside the gene matches: 13. Here the CDR3 reads CASSFSLAGPRLGELFF. CDR3 coding DNA: TGTGCCAGCAGCTTTAGCCTAGCGGGACCTCGATTGGGGGAGCTGTTTTTT.

This clonotype was seen a handful of times. V and J are TRBV5-1 and TRBJ2-5; maybe TRBD2 (6 bases). The length of the CDR3 is 15 residues. Germline V gene data show CDR1 as SGHRS and CDR2 as YFSETQ. V lost 1 base and J 2 bases, leaving 12 bases between the germline ends. The CDR3 region is CASSLRWTMQETQYF. CDR3 DNA sequence: TGCGCCAGCAGCTTGAGGTGGACTATGCAAGAGACCCAGTACTTC.